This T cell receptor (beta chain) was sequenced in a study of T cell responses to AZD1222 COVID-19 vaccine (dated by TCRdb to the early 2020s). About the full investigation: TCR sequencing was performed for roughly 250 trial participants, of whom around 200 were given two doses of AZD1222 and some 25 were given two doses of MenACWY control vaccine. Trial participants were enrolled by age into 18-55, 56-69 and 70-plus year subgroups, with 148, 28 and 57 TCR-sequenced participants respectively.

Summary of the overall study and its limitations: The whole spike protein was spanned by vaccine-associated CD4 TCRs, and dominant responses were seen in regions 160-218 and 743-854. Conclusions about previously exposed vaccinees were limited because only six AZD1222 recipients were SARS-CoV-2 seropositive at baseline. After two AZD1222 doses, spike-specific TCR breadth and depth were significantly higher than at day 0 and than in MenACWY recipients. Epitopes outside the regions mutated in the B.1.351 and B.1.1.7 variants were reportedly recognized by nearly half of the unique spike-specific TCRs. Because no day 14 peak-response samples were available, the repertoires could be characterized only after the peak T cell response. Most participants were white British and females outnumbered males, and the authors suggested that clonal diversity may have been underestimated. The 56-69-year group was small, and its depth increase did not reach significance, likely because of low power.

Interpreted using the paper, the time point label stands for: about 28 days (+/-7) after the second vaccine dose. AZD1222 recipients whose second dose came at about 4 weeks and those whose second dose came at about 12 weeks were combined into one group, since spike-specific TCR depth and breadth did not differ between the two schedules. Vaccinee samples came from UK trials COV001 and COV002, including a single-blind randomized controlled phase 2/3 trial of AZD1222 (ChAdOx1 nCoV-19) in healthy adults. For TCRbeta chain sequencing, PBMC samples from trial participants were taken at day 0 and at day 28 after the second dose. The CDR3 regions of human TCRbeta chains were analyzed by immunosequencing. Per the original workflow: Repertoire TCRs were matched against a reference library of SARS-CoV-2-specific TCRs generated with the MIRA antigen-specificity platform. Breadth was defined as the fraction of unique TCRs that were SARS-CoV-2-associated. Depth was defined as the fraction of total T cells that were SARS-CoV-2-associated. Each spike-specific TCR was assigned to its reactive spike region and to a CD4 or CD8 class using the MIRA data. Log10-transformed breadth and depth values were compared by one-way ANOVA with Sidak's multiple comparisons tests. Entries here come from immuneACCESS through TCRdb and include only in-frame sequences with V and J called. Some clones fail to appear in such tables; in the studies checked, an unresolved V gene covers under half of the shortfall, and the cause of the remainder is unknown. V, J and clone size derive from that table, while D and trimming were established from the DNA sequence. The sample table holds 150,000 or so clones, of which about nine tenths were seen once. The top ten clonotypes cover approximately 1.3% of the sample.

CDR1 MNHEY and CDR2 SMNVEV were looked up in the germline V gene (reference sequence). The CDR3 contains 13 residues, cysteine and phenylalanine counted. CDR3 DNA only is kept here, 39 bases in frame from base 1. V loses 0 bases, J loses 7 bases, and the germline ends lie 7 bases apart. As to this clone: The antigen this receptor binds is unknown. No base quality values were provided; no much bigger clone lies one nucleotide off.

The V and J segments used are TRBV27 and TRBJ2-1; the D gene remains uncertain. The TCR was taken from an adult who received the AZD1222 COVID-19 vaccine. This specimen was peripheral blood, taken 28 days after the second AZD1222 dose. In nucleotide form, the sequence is TGTGCCAGCAGTTTATCAGGGAAAAATGAGCAGTTCTTC. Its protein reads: CASSLSGKNEQFF.